These 19 T cell receptor beta chains originate from one sample sequenced in a study of blood T cells in healthy people across ages. Primers used in a second PCR of about 6 to 11 cycles were a sample-barcoded 5' primer and a J-beta primer mix. TCRdb reprocessed the 5' RACE reads via MiXCR and lists one record per CDR3 protein. In the table there are about 1.7 million distinct CDR3 sequences, 28% of which are singletons. Sample: blood. The receptors were sampled from a young woman in good health.

V usage is TRBV2 and J usage is TRBJ2-6; no reliable D call. CDR3 length: 16 amino acids. Germline V gene sequence: CDR1 SNHLY, CDR2 FYNNEI. The germline V and J ends were trimmed by 1 base and 4 bases, with 11 bases remaining between them. The DNA of the CDR3 is TGTGCCAGCAGTGAAGTTTTGGTGTCCGGGGCCAACGTCCTGACTTTC. This codes for CASSEVLVSGANVLTF. The variable domain in full, with the rest retrieved from reference TRBV2 and TRBJ2-6, is EPEVTQTPSHQVTQMGQEVILRCVPISNHLYFYWYRQILGQKVEFLVSFYNNEISEKSEIFDDQFSVERPDGSNFTLKIRSTKLEDSAMYFCASSEVLVSGANVLTFGAGSRLTVL.

The chain couples TRBV5-1 to TRBJ2-1; 13 bases are a match to TRBD2. J lost 5 bases, V lost 7 bases, and 3 bases had no gene match. CDR1 is SGHRS and CDR2 is YFSETQ in the germline V gene. This CDR3 is 14 amino acids long. CDR3 loop: CASGTSGADNEQFF. The CDR3 region has the DNA TGCGCCAGCGGGACTAGCGGGGCCGACAATGAGCAGTTCTTC.

The V gene is TRBV5-5, the J gene TRBJ2-2; D is unresolved. The CDR3 is 13 amino acids. The germline V and J ends were trimmed by 4 bases and 5 bases, with 9 bases remaining between them. Germline lookup yields CDR1 SGHKS and CDR2 YYEKEE (reference sequence). CDR3 residues: CASSGRYTGELFF. DNA for the CDR3: TGTGCCAGCAGCGGTCGGTATACCGGGGAGCTGTTTTTT.

The rearrangement uses TRBV20-1 and TRBJ1-3; TRBD1 might be the D (5 bases). This CDR3 spans 14 amino acids. Trimming shortened V by 0 bases and J by 4 bases, and 10 bases separated the two germline ends. Germline loops: CDR1 DFQATT, CDR2 SNEGSKA (reference sequence). The CDR3 protein is CSARDGGLGNTIYF. CDR3 nucleotide sequence: TGCAGTGCTAGAGATGGGGGGTTAGGAAACACCATATATTTT.

The chain carries TRBV7-2 and TRBJ2-1, with 14 positions matching TRBD2. CDR3 length equals 16 residues. V gave up 5 bases and J gave up 9 bases; unmatched junction bases: 9. CDR1 and CDR2 from the germline V gene are SGHTA and FQGNSA. In nucleotides, the CDR3 is TGTGCCAGCAGCCGTTCCGGGACTAGCGGGAGCGGTGAGCAGTTCTTC. Translating gives CASSRSGTSGSGEQFF.

This clonotype was picked up a small number of times. This chain links TRBV7-9 with TRBJ2-3; 7 bases map to TRBD2. The CDR3 is 16 residues long. CDR1 and CDR2 from the germline V gene are SEHNR and FQNEAQ (reference sequence). V shed 2 bases, J shed 3 bases, and the junction held 8 bases outside the gene matches. The chain's CDR3 is CASSLTRGGLTDTQYF. The CDR3 DNA follows: TGTGCCAGCAGCTTAACCCGGGGAGGGCTGACAGATACGCAGTATTTT. The full variable domain, its missing parts supplied by reference TRBV7-9 and TRBJ2-3, is DTGVSQNPRHKITKRGQNVTFRCDPISEHNRLYWYRQTLGQGPEFLTYFQNEAQLEKSRLLSDRFSAERPKGSFSTLEIQRTEQGDSAMYLCASSLTRGGLTDTQYFGPGTRLTVL.

Remarks on this clonotype: One base away lies a much larger clone, so this may be a sequencing read error. The chain joins TRBV10-3 to TRBJ2-1; a possible D gene is TRBD2 (5 bases). The CDR3 sequence is 12 residues long. Trimming took 11 bases from V and 9 from J, leaving 17 bases between them. Germline V gene lookup returns CDR1 ENHRY and CDR2 SYGVKD. CDR3 nucleotide sequence: TGTGCCGTCATGGAGCTAGGACTTGAGCAGTTCTTC. It yields the protein CAVMELGLEQFF.

A note on this clonotype: Possible read error: a much larger clone is one base away. The chain uses TRBV5-1 and TRBJ1-2; 7 bases map to TRBD1. Losses at the gene ends were 1 base for V and 7 bases for J; bases not matched to a gene: 7. The CDR3 extends over 14 amino acids. Germline V gene sequence: CDR1 SGHRS, CDR2 YFSETQ. The CDR3 loop reads CASSLSGQRSGYTF. In DNA, the CDR3 is TGCGCCAGCAGCTTGTCGGGACAGAGGTCTGGCTACACCTTC.

This clonotype has only a few counts. The chain recombines TRBV14 with TRBJ2-7; TRBD1 matches 8 bases. Germline V CDR1 and CDR2: SGHDN, FVKESK. The CDR3 covers 14 residues. V lost 1 base to trimming and J lost 10 bases; unmatched junction nucleotides: 9. Written as DNA, the CDR3 is TGTGCCAGCAGCCAAGGGTGGACAGGGACGGACCAGTACTTC. Translation: CASSQGWTGTDQYF. The entire variable domain, with the rest obtained from reference TRBV14 and TRBJ2-7, is as follows: EAGVTQFPSHSVIEKGQTVTLRCDPISGHDNLYWYRRVMGKEIKFLLHFVKESKQDESGMPNNRFLAERTGGTYSTLKVQPAELEDSGVYFCASSQGWTGTDQYFGPGTRLTVT.

As regards this clonotype: A much larger clone sits a single nucleotide away, making a read error possible. The J gene is TRBJ2-5, the V gene TRBV6-6, with 7 bases fitting TRBD1. Germline CDR1 is MNHNY and CDR2 is SVGAGI (reference sequence). CDR3 size: 14 residues. The trim removed 4 bases at V and 5 bases at J, leaving 7 bases unmatched. CDR3 bases: TGTGCCAGCAGTTCCGACAGGGCCGGGGAGACCCAGTACTTC. It yields the protein CASSSDRAGETQYF.

V is TRBV5-1 and J is TRBJ2-1; TRBD2 might be the D (5 bases). Germline values: CDR1 SGHRS, CDR2 YFSETQ. The CDR3 has 11 residues. V was clipped by 6 bases and J by 9 bases, with 10 bases between them. The CDR3 sequence is CASTSGTEQFF. Written as DNA, the CDR3 is TGCGCCAGCACGTCGGGAACTGAGCAGTTCTTC.

As regards this clonotype: The junction shows a germline mismatch at one end, possibly a read error. This chain connects TRBV7-3 to TRBJ2-5, with TRBD2 matching over 10 bases. CDR1 and CDR2 (germline): SGHTA, FQGTGA. The CDR3 consists of 14 residues. The CDR3, as DNA: TGTGCCAGCAGCTTTTCTAGCGGGGGAGAGGCCCAGTACTTC. It yields the protein CASSFSSGGEAQYF.

This clonotype was seen many times. This chain connects TRBV5-1 to TRBJ2-7; D perhaps matches TRBD1 (5 bases). Germline assignment: CDR1 SGHRS and CDR2 YFSETQ. The ends were cut back, 3 bases at V and 6 bases at J, with 13 bases in the middle. CDR3 size: 13 residues. The CDR3 sequence: CASSSPGIGEQYF. The DNA of the CDR3 is TGCGCCAGCAGCTCTCCAGGGATTGGCGAGCAGTACTTC.

The sample holds many counts of this clonotype. The V call is TRBV29-1, the J call TRBJ2-7; a weak D match, TRBD2 (5 bases). Trimming took 5 bases from V and 2 from J, leaving 13 bases between them. Germline assignment: CDR1 SQVTM and CDR2 ANQGSEA. The CDR3 runs to 13 residues. CDR3 coding DNA: TGCAGCGTTACTAAGGAGAGGGCCTACGAGCAGTACTTC. It yields the protein CSVTKERAYEQYF.

This clonotype showed up just once. This chain joins TRBV5-1 and TRBJ2-5; a possible D gene is TRBD1 (5 bases). The J call may be wrong; the DNA end is better matched by TRBJ2-7. CDR1 and CDR2 from the germline V gene are SGHRS and YFSETQ. CDR3 length: 15 residues. The CDR3 protein is CANSSQTVPLDEQYF. Here the CDR3 DNA reads TGCGCCAACAGTAGCCAGACAGTTCCTTTAGACGAGCAGTACTTC.

The table lists this clonotype with many counts. The chain has TRBV10-3 and TRBJ2-4, with 16 nucleotides matching TRBD2. CDR3 length equals 24 residues. The germline gives CDR1 ENHRY, CDR2 SYGVKD. V lost 5 bases and J lost 0; bases outside the gene matches: 22. The CDR3 bases are TGTGCCATCAGTTCCGGGACTAGCGGGAGGGCCAAATTGGAGGTCGGACTAGCCAAAAACATTCAGTACTTC. Amino acid sequence: CAISSGTSGRAKLEVGLAKNIQYF.

In its sample, this clonotype was seen many times. The chain links TRBV5-1 to TRBJ2-7; 8 nucleotides line up with TRBD2. J lost 3 bases, V lost 7 bases, and 12 bases had no gene match. CDR3 size: 15 residues. Germline V gives CDR1 SGHRS, CDR2 YFSETQ. This CDR3 is CASRVVAGGGYEQYF. The CDR3 nucleotides are TGCGCCAGCCGGGTCGTGGCGGGGGGTGGCTACGAGCAGTACTTC.

In this sample, this clonotype turned up a few times. The V call is TRBV7-9, the J call TRBJ1-2; D uncertain. CDR3 length equals 13 residues. The germline CDR1 and CDR2 sequences are SEHNR and FQNEAQ (reference sequence). V lost 2 bases, J lost 3 bases, and 7 bases lay in between. The CDR3 protein is CASSLHSDYGYTF. The CDR3 DNA follows: TGTGCCAGCAGCTTACACAGTGACTATGGCTACACCTTC. Filled out from reference TRBV7-9 and TRBJ1-2, the complete variable domain reads DTGVSQNPRHKITKRGQNVTFRCDPISEHNRLYWYRQTLGQGPEFLTYFQNEAQLEKSRLLSDRFSAERPKGSFSTLEIQRTEQGDSAMYLCASSLHSDYGYTFGSGTRLTVV.

This rearrangement joins TRBV13 to TRBJ2-5, with TRBD1 matching over 9 bases. There are 16 residues in the CDR3. V dropped 4 bases and J dropped 1; count of bases not matched to a gene: 7. Looked up from germline, CDR1 is PRHDT and CDR2 is FYEKMQ (reference sequence). CDR3 loop: CASSSAGTGRQETQYF. The DNA for the CDR3 is TGTGCCAGCAGCTCCGCCGGGACAGGGCGCCAAGAGACCCAGTACTTC.